These 21 T cell receptor beta chains originate from one sample sequenced in a study of CD8 T cells in ankylosing spondylitis. Their target antigens are unknown. TCRdb recomputed calls from the 5' RACE reads with MiXCR, one row per CDR3 protein. The sample contains approximately 220,000 distinct CDR3 sequences, approximately 20% of which appear only once. Study outcomes and limitations: Ankylosing spondylitis blood appeared to be characterized by a TCR beta motif of eight or nine highly homologous variants.

The sample taken for sequencing was blood, either unsorted or a sorted T cell fraction (not recorded which). The source is a male donor with ankylosing spondylitis.

The chain uses TRBV9 and TRBJ1-4; D gene uncertain. The V end was cut by 0 bases, the J end by 6 bases, with 6 bases between. Germline assignment: CDR1 SGDLS and CDR2 YYNGEE. The length of the CDR3 is 13 residues. CDR3 protein: CASSVGTDEKLFF. CDR3 bases: TGTGCCAGCAGCGTAGGCACAGATGAAAAACTGTTTTTT. The whole variable domain, remainder taken from reference TRBV9 and TRBJ1-4, is DSGVTQTPKHLITATGQRVTLRCSPRSGDLSVYWYQQSLDQGLQFLIQYYNGEERAKGNILERFSAQQFPDLHSELNLSSLELGDSALYFCASSVGTDEKLFFGSGTQLSVL.

The J gene is TRBJ2-5, the V gene TRBV11-2; D gene uncertain. Germline lookup yields CDR1 SGHAT and CDR2 FQNNGV. The CDR3 consists of 18 residues. V was trimmed by 4 bases and J by 6 bases, leaving 27 bases between them. CDR3 bases: TGTGCCAGCAGCTACCCGAATGACATCTTAGGGTTCCGGAAGACCCAGTACTTC. It translates to CASSYPNDILGFRKTQYF.

This clonotype has only one observation. V usage is TRBV19 and J usage is TRBJ2-1; possible D gene TRBD2, 6 bases. The V end was cut by 3 bases, the J end by 12 bases, with 21 bases between. The CDR3 has 15 amino acids. CDR1 and CDR2 (germline): LNHDA, SQIVND (reference sequence). CDR3 DNA sequence: TGTGCCAGTAGTATCGGTTTAGTGGAGGGTGTAAGGCAGTTCTTC. This codes for CASSIGLVEGVRQFF.

This clonotype was observed a few times. The chain links TRBV30 to TRBJ1-4; TRBD1 is a possible D gene (5 bases). Germline V lookup: CDR1 GTSNPN, CDR2 SVGIG (reference sequence). Trimming stripped 4 bases from V and 7 bases from J, with 22 bases between. This CDR3 contains 16 residues. CDR3 region: CAWKVPQGVGSEKLFF. The CDR3 DNA follows: TGTGCCTGGAAAGTGCCGCAGGGTGTCGGTAGTGAAAAACTGTTTTTT.

This rearrangement joins TRBV6-2 or TRBV6-3 to TRBJ2-1; D is unresolved. The CDR3 covers 13 residues. Germline V gene data show CDR1 as MNHEY and CDR2 as SVGEGT. V lost 0 bases and J lost 7, with 7 bases in between. As DNA, the CDR3 is TGTGCCAGCAGTTACTCCTTTAGGAATGAGCAGTTCTTC. It is translated as CASSYSFRNEQFF.

The table lists this clonotype with a few counts. The rearrangement joins TRBV12-3 or TRBV12-4 to TRBJ1-2; D gene ambiguous. The CDR3 consists of 12 residues. V was clipped by 10 bases and J by 6 bases, with 15 bases between them. The chain's CDR3 is CATLTPPNGYTF. DNA of the CDR3: TGTGCCACCTTGACACCGCCCAATGGCTACACCTTC.

The V call is TRBV12-3 or TRBV12-4, the J call TRBJ2-7; D perhaps matches TRBD1 (6 bases). This CDR3 region has 15 residues. V lost 0 bases, J lost 2 bases, and 11 bases lay in between. The CDR3 bases are TGTGCCAGCAGTTTAGCCTGGGGGCCTACCTACGAGCAGTACTTC. This translates into CASSLAWGPTYEQYF.

This clonotype was observed a handful of times. This chain connects TRBV5-1 to TRBJ1-1; no definite D call. The germline V and J ends were trimmed by 2 bases and 8 bases, with 10 bases remaining between them. CDR1 is SGHRS and CDR2 is YFSETQ in the germline V gene. The CDR3 extends over 12 amino acids. The CDR3 protein is CASSFGGWEAFF. DNA for the CDR3: TGCGCCAGCAGCTTCGGTGGATGGGAAGCTTTCTTT. The complete variable domain, with remaining parts taken from reference TRBV5-1 and TRBJ1-1, reads KAGVTQTPRYLIKTRGQQVTLSCSPISGHRSVSWYQQTPGQGLQFLFEYFSETQRNKGNFPGRFSGRQFSNSRSEMNVSTLELGDSALYLCASSFGGWEAFFGQGTRLTVV.

V usage is TRBV5-1 and J usage is TRBJ2-7; 9 positions agree with TRBD1. V dropped 3 bases and J dropped 4; count of bases not matched to a gene: 8. CDR3 length: 15 residues. Germline CDR1 is SGHRS and CDR2 is YFSETQ. CDR3 in amino acids: CASSSRDRVTYEQYF. The CDR3 nucleotides are TGCGCCAGCAGCTCGCGGGACAGGGTGACGTACGAGCAGTACTTC.

The table lists this clonotype with a few counts. The chain combines TRBV4-1 with TRBJ1-1; 7 bases agree with TRBD1. CDR1 MGHRA and CDR2 YSYEKL come from the germline V gene. The CDR3 runs to 13 residues. V shed 0 bases and J 13 bases; nucleotides not matched to a gene: 8. Here the CDR3 DNA reads TGCGCCAGCAGCCAAGAGCGGGACAGTCCGCTTTTCTTT. Its protein product is CASSQERDSPLFF.

This clonotype has only a few counts. V usage is TRBV9 and J usage is TRBJ1-3; the match to TRBD1 covers 7 bases. The V gene end was trimmed by 0 bases and the J gene end by 4 bases; junction bases not matched to a gene: 4. CDR1 SGDLS and CDR2 YYNGEE come from the germline V gene. This CDR3 contains 15 residues. As DNA, the CDR3 is TGTGCCAGCAGCGTAGAGGGGGCGCTGGGAAACACCATATATTTT. Translating gives CASSVEGALGNTIYF.

J is TRBJ1-1 and V is TRBV6-5; 8 bases line up with TRBD1. J was trimmed by 5 bases and V by 2 bases; bases with no gene match: 7. The V gene's germline CDR1 is MNHEY and CDR2 SVGAGI. This CDR3 spans 15 amino acids. The CDR3 nucleotides are TGTGCCAGCAGTTACCCACAGGGGGAAGGGACTGAAGCTTTCTTT. Translating it yields CASSYPQGEGTEAFF.

The rearrangement joins TRBV6-5 to TRBJ1-5; no clear D. The length of the CDR3 is 14 residues. Germline assignment: CDR1 MNHEY and CDR2 SVGAGI. Trimming removed 4 bases at V and 3 bases at J, with 10 bases between. The CDR3 DNA reads as TGTGCCAGCAGTTCCTTTGGTCCCAATCAGCCCCAGCATTTT. It translates to CASSSFGPNQPQHF.

This clonotype was recorded a few times. The chain couples TRBV28 to TRBJ2-3; 10 bases align to TRBD2. The germline V gene has CDR1 MDHEN and CDR2 SYDVKM. J was trimmed by 1 base and V by 1 base; bases with no gene match: 14. The CDR3 length is 20 residues. CDR3 sequence reads: CASSLLVLAGEVSGTDTQYF. CDR3 DNA: TGTGCCAGCAGTTTATTGGTTCTAGCGGGAGAAGTATCGGGCACAGATACGCAGTATTTT.

This clonotype was detected only a few times. J is TRBJ2-3 and V is TRBV24-1, with D perhaps matching TRBD1 or TRBD2 (7 bases each). Looked up from germline, CDR1 is KGHDR and CDR2 is SFDVKD. V was pared by 4 bases and J by 4 bases, with 23 bases between. The CDR3 consists of 18 residues. For the CDR3, the DNA is TGTGCCACCAGTGAATCCCTGTTTAGAGCGGGACAGCCAGATACGCAGTATTTT. Translating it yields CATSESLFRAGQPDTQYF.

The V and J genes are TRBV7-9 and TRBJ2-3; D perhaps matches TRBD2 (6 bases). V lost 0 bases, J lost 1 base, and 14 bases lay in between. CDR3 length equals 17 residues. CDR1 SEHNR and CDR2 FQNEAQ come from the germline V gene (reference sequence). This CDR3 is CASSLAKDYHRTDTQYF. The CDR3, as DNA: TGTGCCAGCAGCTTAGCTAAGGACTATCACCGCACAGATACGCAGTATTTT.

This clonotype was seen ten or more times. This chain links TRBV2 with TRBJ2-3; 9 bases are a match to TRBD2. Unmatched junction bases numbered 3, after V lost 3 bases and J lost 2 bases. The CDR3 sequence is 15 residues long. Germline-derived CDR1 and CDR2 are SNHLY and FYNNEI. The CDR3 DNA sequence: TGTGCCAGCAGTGACCTAGCGGGGTACACAGATACGCAGTATTTT. Its translation: CASSDLAGYTDTQYF. The full variable domain, completed using reference TRBV2 and TRBJ2-3, is EPEVTQTPSHQVTQMGQEVILRCVPISNHLYFYWYRQILGQKVEFLVSFYNNEISEKSEIFDDQFSVERPDGSNFTLKIRSTKLEDSAMYFCASSDLAGYTDTQYFGPGTRLTVL.

The CDR3 region is CASSPSWAQETQYF. CDR3 DNA sequence: TGTGCCAGCAGCCCGTCTTGGGCCCAAGAGACCCAGTACTTC. The V call is TRBV27, the J call TRBJ2-5; no firm D call. Trimming cost V 6 bases and J 1 base, with 12 bases left between them. CDR3 length: 14 amino acids. Germline loops: CDR1 MNHEY, CDR2 SMNVEV (reference sequence).

At least ten counts were recorded for this clonotype. The rearrangement links TRBV12-3 or TRBV12-4 to TRBJ1-1; D unclear. V was cut by 2 bases and J by 8 bases, with 9 bases left in between. The CDR3 spans 12 residues. CDR3: CASSLIWGEAFF. DNA of the CDR3: TGTGCCAGCAGTTTAATTTGGGGAGAAGCTTTCTTT.

This clonotype was observed a few times. This sequence joins TRBV6-5 and TRBJ1-5; a weak D match, TRBD1 (6 bases). This CDR3 has 14 residues. V was shortened by 6 bases and J by 6 bases, with 15 bases between the two germline ends. Germline V gene data show CDR1 as MNHEY and CDR2 as SVGAGI. The CDR3 sequence: CASSSSGVRQPQHF. The DNA for the CDR3 is TGTGCCAGCAGCTCCTCAGGGGTACGTCAGCCCCAGCATTTT.

This clonotype was counted only a few times. The V and J genes are TRBV30 and TRBJ2-5, with D perhaps matching TRBD1 (5 bases). The CDR3 runs 12 residues. Trimming left V 5 bases short and J 2 bases short, with 9 bases between. Germline V gives CDR1 GTSNPN, CDR2 SVGIG (reference sequence). Here the CDR3 reads CAWQGLQETQYF. The CDR3 nucleotides read TGTGCCTGGCAGGGATTGCAAGAGACCCAGTACTTC.